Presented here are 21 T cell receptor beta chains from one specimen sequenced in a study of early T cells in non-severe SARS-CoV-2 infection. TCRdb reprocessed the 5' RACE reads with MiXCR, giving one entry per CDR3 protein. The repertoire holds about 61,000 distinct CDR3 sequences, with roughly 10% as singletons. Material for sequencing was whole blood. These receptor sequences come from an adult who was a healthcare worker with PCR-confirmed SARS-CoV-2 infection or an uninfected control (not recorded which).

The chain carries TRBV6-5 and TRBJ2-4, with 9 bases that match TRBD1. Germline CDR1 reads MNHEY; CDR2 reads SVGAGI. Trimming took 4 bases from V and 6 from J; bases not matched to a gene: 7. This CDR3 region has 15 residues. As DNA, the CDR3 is TGTGCCAGCAGTTCGACAGGGGGTGTGGGAAACATTCAGTACTTC. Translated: CASSSTGGVGNIQYF.

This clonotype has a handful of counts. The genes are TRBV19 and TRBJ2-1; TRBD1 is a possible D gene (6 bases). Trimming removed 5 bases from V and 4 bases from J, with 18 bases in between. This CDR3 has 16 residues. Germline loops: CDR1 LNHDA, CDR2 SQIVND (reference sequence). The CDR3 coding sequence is TGTGCCAGTAGTCCTAGGGCAGGGGTTAGGTACAATGAGCAGTTCTTC. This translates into CASSPRAGVRYNEQFF. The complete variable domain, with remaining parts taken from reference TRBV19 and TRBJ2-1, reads DGGITQSPKYLFRKEGQNVTLSCEQNLNHDAMYWYRQDPGQGLRLIYYSQIVNDFQKGDIAEGYSVSREKKESFPLTVTSAQKNPTAFYLCASSPRAGVRYNEQFFGPGTRLTVL.

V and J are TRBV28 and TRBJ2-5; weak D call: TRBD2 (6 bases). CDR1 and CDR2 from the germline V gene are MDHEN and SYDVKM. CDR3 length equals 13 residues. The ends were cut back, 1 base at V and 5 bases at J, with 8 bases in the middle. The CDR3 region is CASSLFGGETQYF. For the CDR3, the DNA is TGTGCCAGCAGTTTATTTGGAGGGGAGACCCAGTACTTC.

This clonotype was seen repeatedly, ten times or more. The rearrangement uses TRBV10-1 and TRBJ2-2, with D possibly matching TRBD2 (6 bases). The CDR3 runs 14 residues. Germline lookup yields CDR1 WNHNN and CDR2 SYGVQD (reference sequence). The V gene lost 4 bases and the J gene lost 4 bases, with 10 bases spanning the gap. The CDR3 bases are TGCGCCAGCAGTGGAGGAGGGGTCACCGGGGAGCTGTTTTTT. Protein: CASSGGGVTGELFF.

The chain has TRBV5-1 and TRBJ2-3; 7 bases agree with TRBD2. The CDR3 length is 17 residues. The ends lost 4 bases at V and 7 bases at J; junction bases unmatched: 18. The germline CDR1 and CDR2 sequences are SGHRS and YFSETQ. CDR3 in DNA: TGCGCCAGCAGCCAAAGGACGGGCGGGACTATGGGTCATACGCAGTATTTT. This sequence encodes CASSQRTGGTMGHTQYF.

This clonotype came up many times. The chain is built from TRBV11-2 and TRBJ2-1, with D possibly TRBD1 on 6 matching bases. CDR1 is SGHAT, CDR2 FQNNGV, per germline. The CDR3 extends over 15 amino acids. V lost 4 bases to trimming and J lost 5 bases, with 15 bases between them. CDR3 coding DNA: TGTGCCAGCAGCTCACAGGGACCTTTTGACAATGAGCAGTTCTTC. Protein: CASSSQGPFDNEQFF.

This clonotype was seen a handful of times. This CDR3 is CASSFGQTYGYTF. DNA of the CDR3: TGTGCCAGCAGCTTCGGACAGACGTATGGCTACACCTTC. This chain joins TRBV7-9 and TRBJ1-2; D possibly corresponds to TRBD1 (6 bases). Germline V lookup: CDR1 SEHNR, CDR2 FQNEAQ (reference sequence). CDR3 length: 13 amino acids. The V end lost 3 bases, the J end lost 5 bases, and 10 bases lay between the germline ends.

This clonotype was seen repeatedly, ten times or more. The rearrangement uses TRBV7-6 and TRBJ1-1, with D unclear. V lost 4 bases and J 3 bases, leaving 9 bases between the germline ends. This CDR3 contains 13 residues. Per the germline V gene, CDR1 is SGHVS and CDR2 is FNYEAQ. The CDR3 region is CASSSTPDTEAFF. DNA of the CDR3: TGTGCCAGCAGCTCCACGCCAGACACTGAAGCTTTCTTT.

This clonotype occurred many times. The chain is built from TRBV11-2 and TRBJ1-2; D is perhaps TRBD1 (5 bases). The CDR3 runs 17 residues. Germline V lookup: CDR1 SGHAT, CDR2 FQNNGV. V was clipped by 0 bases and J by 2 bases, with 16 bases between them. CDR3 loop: CASSLDSFRTGNYGYTF. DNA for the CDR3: TGTGCCAGCAGCTTAGATTCATTCCGAACAGGAAACTATGGCTACACCTTC. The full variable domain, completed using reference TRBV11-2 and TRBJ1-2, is EAGVAQSPRYKIIEKRQSVAFWCNPISGHATLYWYQQILGQGPKLLIQFQNNGVVDDSQLPKDRFSAERLKGVDSTLKIQPAKLEDSAVYLCASSLDSFRTGNYGYTFGSGTRLTVV.

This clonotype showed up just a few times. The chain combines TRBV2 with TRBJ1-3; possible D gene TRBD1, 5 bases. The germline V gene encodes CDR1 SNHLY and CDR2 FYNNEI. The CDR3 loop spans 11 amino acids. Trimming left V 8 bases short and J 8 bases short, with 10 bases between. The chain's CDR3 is CASGVRDTIYF. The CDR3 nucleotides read TGTGCCAGCGGTGTCAGGGACACCATATATTTT.

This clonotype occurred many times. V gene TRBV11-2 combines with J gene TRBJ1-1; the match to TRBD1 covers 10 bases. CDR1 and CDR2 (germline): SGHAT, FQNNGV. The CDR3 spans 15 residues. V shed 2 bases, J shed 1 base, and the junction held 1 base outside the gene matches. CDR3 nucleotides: TGTGCCAGCAGCTTAAGACAGGGGGCGAACACTGAAGCTTTCTTT. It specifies CASSLRQGANTEAFF.

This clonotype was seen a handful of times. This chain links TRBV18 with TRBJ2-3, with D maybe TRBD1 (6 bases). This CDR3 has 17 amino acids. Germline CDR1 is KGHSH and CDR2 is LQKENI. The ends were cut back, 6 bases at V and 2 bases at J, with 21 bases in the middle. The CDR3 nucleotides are TGTGCCAGCTCTCCAACCCCTACAGGGTTGGCCACAGATACGCAGTATTTT. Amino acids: CASSPTPTGLATDTQYF. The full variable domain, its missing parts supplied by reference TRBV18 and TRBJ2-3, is NAGVMQNPRHLVRRRGQEARLRCSPMKGHSHVYWYRQLPEEGLKFMVYLQKENIIDESGMPKERFSAEFPKEGPSILRIQQVVRGDSAAYFCASSPTPTGLATDTQYFGPGTRLTVL.

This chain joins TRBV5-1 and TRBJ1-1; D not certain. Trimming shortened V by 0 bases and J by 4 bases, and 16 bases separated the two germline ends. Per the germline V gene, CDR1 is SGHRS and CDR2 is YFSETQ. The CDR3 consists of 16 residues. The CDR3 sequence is CASSLAAVGGSTEAFF. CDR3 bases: TGCGCCAGCAGCTTGGCCGCGGTGGGAGGGAGCACTGAAGCTTTCTTT. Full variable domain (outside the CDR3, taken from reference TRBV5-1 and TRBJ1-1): KAGVTQTPRYLIKTRGQQVTLSCSPISGHRSVSWYQQTPGQGLQFLFEYFSETQRNKGNFPGRFSGRQFSNSRSEMNVSTLELGDSALYLCASSLAAVGGSTEAFFGQGTRLTVV.

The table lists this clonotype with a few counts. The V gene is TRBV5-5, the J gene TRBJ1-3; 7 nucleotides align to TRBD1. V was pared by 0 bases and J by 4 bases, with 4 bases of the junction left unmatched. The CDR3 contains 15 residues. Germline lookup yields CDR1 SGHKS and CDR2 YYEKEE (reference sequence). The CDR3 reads CASSLAAGQGNTIYF. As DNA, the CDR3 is TGTGCCAGCAGCTTGGCCGCGGGACAGGGAAACACCATATATTTT.

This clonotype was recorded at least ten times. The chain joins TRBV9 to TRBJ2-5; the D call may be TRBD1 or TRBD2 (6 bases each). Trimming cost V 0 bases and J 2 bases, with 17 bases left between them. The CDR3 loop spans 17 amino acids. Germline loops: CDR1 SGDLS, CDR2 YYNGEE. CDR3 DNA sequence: TGTGCCAGCAGCGTAGGTTGGAAGGGGGGAATACAAGAGACCCAGTACTTC. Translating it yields CASSVGWKGGIQETQYF.

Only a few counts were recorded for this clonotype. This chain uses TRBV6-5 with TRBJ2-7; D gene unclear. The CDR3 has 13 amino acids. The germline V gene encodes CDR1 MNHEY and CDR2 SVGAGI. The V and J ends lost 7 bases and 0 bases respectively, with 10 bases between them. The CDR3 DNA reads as TGTGCCAGCACCCCTGGGGACTCCTACGAGCAGTACTTC. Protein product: CASTPGDSYEQYF.

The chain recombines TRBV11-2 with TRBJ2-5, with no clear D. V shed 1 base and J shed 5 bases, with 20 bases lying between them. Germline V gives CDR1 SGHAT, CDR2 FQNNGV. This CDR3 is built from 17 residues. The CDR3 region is CASSLGSVQAAGETQYF. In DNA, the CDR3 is TGTGCCAGCAGCTTAGGATCTGTCCAGGCTGCCGGGGAGACCCAGTACTTC.

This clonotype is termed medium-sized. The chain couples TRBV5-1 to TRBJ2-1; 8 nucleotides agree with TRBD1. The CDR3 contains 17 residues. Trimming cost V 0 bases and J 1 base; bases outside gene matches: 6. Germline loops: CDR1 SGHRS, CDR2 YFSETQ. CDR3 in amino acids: CASSLGQGAPSYNEQFF. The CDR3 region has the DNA TGCGCCAGCAGCTTGGGGCAGGGGGCACCTTCCTACAATGAGCAGTTCTTC.

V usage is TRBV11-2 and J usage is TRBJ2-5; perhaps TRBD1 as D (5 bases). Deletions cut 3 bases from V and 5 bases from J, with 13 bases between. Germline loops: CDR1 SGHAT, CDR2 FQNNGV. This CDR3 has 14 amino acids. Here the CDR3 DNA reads TGTGCCAGCAGCTTTCGTGGGGCGCGGGAGACCCAGTACTTC. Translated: CASSFRGARETQYF.

CDR3 loop: CASSHGSLGEKLFF. CDR3 nucleotide sequence: TGTGCCAGCAGCCATGGGTCCCTGGGTGAAAAACTGTTTTTT. The rearrangement links TRBV14 to TRBJ1-4; D call uncertain. Trimming removed 3 bases from V and 7 bases from J, with 12 bases in between. From germline, CDR1 is SGHDN and CDR2 FVKESK. The CDR3 runs 14 residues. Full variable domain (remainder filled in from reference TRBV14 and TRBJ1-4): EAGVTQFPSHSVIEKGQTVTLRCDPISGHDNLYWYRRVMGKEIKFLLHFVKESKQDESGMPNNRFLAERTGGTYSTLKVQPAELEDSGVYFCASSHGSLGEKLFFGSGTQLSVL.

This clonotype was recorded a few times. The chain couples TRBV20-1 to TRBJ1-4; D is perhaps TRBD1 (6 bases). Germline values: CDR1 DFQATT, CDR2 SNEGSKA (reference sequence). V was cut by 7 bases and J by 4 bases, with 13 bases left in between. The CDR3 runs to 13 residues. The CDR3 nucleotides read TGCAGTGTTCCGGGGGCGAGTAATGAAAAACTGTTTTTT. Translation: CSVPGASNEKLFF.